This record covers a single TCR beta chain. Its antigen has not been determined. No base-level quality is on record; no much larger clone is a single base apart. A single peripheral blood draw of around 120 mL on average was collected from each donor into heparinised tubes. Using a panel that included CD45RO, CCR7, CD25, CD127, CD95 and CD27, naive, central memory, regulatory and stem cell-like memory CD4+ T cells were sorted on a BD FACSAria II. Every sorted population had a purity above 95%. PBMCs were isolated immediately by Lymphoprep density gradient centrifugation and stained directly without culture. To minimize batch effects, samples were stained and sorted in pairs, one healthy donor with one patient per experiment. The sample comes from a study of beta chain features in type 1 diabetes listed by TCRdb under 2018. Background for the entire study: Mean age, gender distribution, total cell number and subset yield did not differ between patients and healthy donors. A total of roughly 100 million sorted cells were examined across all samples, and a strong correlation was observed between cell number per subset and RNA yield. In the study, recently diagnosed type 1 diabetes patients and matched healthy donors were compared on the TCRB repertoires of their sorted circulating CD4+ T cell subsets. Regulatory and stem cell-like memory subsets were obtained from only 8 patients and roughly 8 healthy donors, while naive and central memory subsets were obtained from all 30 or so donors.

What the authors observed across the whole study: Because cDNA was sequenced instead of genomic DNA, activated cells with high expression could be over-represented, although the groups did not differ in activation or CD3 levels. Shorter templates might have been favored by PCR, but patient and control samples were amplified and corrected together, so both groups would have been affected equally by any skew. Patients with type 1 diabetes made fewer insertions and deleted more nucleotides at VDJ recombination sites, implying thymic rearrangement abnormalities. The naive, central memory and regulatory TCRB repertoires appeared to resemble one another more closely among patients than among healthy donors. Because the HLA sub-analyses included only small numbers of individuals, any influence of HLA type on TCRB rearrangement was left unresolved. In all four CD4+ subsets, TCRB CDR3 length was moderately but significantly shorter in type 1 diabetes patients.

The entire amount of isolated RNA was reverse transcribed using the High Capacity cDNA Reverse Transcription Kit, so the sequenced TCRB transcripts were expressed ones. Naive, central memory and regulatory T cell samples underwent deep immunoSEQ sequencing, averaging about 3.57 million total reads per sample. After sorted cells were lysed in RLT buffer, RNA was extracted with DNase-treated RNeasy Micro or Mini kits, with the choice depending on cell number. To prevent cross-contamination, each cell subset was processed individually, whereas patient and healthy donor samples were processed jointly. Using the immunoSEQ multiplex PCR, TCRB sequences were amplified from cDNA into 87-bp fragments spanning the CDR3 region. Sequencing of the amplicons was done on the Illumina HiSeq platform. The authors' analysis ran thus. Synthetic template baselines were used to correct PCR bias computationally, reads within Hamming distance 2 were collapsed, and singletons that could not be merged were discarded. Reads were aligned against IMGT to assign V, D and J genes, CDR3 length and insertions or deletions at six rearrangement sites. Clonotype counts were normalized to sorted cell number within each subset before computing true diversity and Gini coefficients with the tcR R package. Repertoire sharing was quantified using the overlap coefficient calculated on TCRB nucleotide sequences. Entries here come from immuneACCESS through TCRdb and include only in-frame sequences with V and J called. Some clones fail to appear in such tables; in the studies checked, an unresolved V gene covers under half of the shortfall, and the cause of the remainder is unknown. D and trimming come from the DNA, and the V and J calls and clone size come from that table. Counted in this sample were 130,000 to 150,000 clones; 9% to 9.5% of them appeared once. Clones ranked in the top ten supply 0.6% to 0.8% of the sample.

The specimen sequenced was central memory CD4+ T cells from blood. The sequence came from a man aged 18 to 30 in good health.

This receptor has the CDR3 CASRTQGYGYTF. The DNA reads as follows: TGTGCCAGCAGGACCCAGGGGTATGGCTACACCTTC. The chain was built from TRBV6-5 and TRBJ1-2; 6 matching bases give a weak D call of TRBD1. A distance of 10 bases separates the germline ends of V and J, which lose 6 bases and 5 bases respectively. The CDR3, from cysteine to phenylalanine, totals 12 residues. Only CDR3 DNA is held: 36 bases, read in frame from base 1. Based on the germline V gene, the CDR1 and CDR2 sequences are MNHEY and SVGAGI.